Listed here are 24 T cell receptor beta chains from one sample, sequenced in a study of neoadjuvant anti-PD-1 for oral cavity cancer. The protocol was immunoSEQ multiplex PCR, while the TCRdb copy is restricted to in-frame clones and leaves out a portion. The table records roughly 40,000 clones, 77% of them present only once. The time point here: after neoadjuvant nivolumab, at surgical resection. The specimen comprised PBMCs, sampled after nivolumab (anti-PD-1) treatment. The receptors derive from a person aged 40 to 85 with oral cavity squamous cell carcinoma.

This rearrangement joins TRBV28 to TRBJ2-7, with 11 bases identical to TRBD1. J gave up 7 bases and V 6 bases, and 5 bases lay outside the gene matches. CDR1 is MDHEN, CDR2 SYDVKM, per germline. CDR3 length: 13 residues. Written as DNA, the CDR3 is TGTGCCAGCAGAGGACAGGGGGCTAGGGAGCAGTACTTC. This encodes CASRGQGAREQYF.

The genes are TRBV15 and TRBJ2-3; D possibly corresponds to TRBD2 (7 bases). Germline V gene lookup returns CDR1 LNHNV and CDR2 YYDKDF (reference sequence). This CDR3 is 15 amino acids long. V lost 9 bases, J lost 4 bases, and 20 bases lay in between. The chain's CDR3 is CATASTSEGADTQYF. The CDR3 DNA follows: TGTGCCACAGCATCCACTAGCGAGGGGGCAGATACGCAGTATTTT.

V gene TRBV19 combines with J gene TRBJ1-1; the D gene is possibly TRBD1 (6 bases). Germline CDR1 is LNHDA and CDR2 is SQIVND (reference sequence). The CDR3 covers 13 residues. Between the trimmed V and J ends, which lost 6 bases and 8 bases, there was a span of 16 bases. CDR3 residues: CASSFLGGSEAFF. CDR3 in DNA: TGTGCCAGTAGCTTCCTCGGGGGCTCGGAAGCTTTCTTT.

The V and J genes are TRBV7-2 and TRBJ2-7, with 13 bases matching TRBD2. Germline V CDR1 and CDR2: SGHTA, FQGNSA. CDR3 length equals 18 residues. V lost 5 bases, J lost 4 bases, and 14 bases stayed unmatched. The CDR3 region is CASSPTSGGASRNYEQYF. The CDR3 DNA reads TGTGCCAGCAGCCCCACTAGCGGGGGGGCCAGTAGGAATTACGAGCAGTACTTC.

The genes are TRBV5-1 and TRBJ2-3, with 13 bases aligning to TRBD2. This CDR3 is built from 20 residues. J lost 0 bases, V lost 4 bases, and 14 bases had no gene match. Per the germline V gene, CDR1 is SGHRS and CDR2 is YFSETQ. CDR3 nucleotide sequence: TGCGCCAGCAGCACCCGCCAGTCCGGGACTAGCGGGGTTAGCACAGATACGCAGTATTTT. Its translation: CASSTRQSGTSGVSTDTQYF.

This clone was found a few times. The chain combines TRBV7-8 with TRBJ2-7, with D unclear. CDR1 and CDR2 from the germline V gene are SGHVS and FQNEAQ. The CDR3 is 12 residues long. With 3 bases removed from V and 4 bases from J, the gap between germline ends came to 7 bases. The CDR3 DNA reads as TGTGCCAGCAGCTTCTTGCTTTACGAGCAGTACTTC. It encodes CASSFLLYEQYF.

V usage is TRBV19 and J usage is TRBJ1-1; TRBD1 aligns across 7 bases. CDR1 and CDR2 from the germline V gene are LNHDA and SQIVND (reference sequence). CDR3 length: 14 residues. The ends lost 7 bases at V and 0 bases at J; junction bases unmatched: 5. CDR3 residues: CASTLTGMNTEAFF. The CDR3 nucleotides are TGTGCCAGTACTTTGACAGGGATGAACACTGAAGCTTTCTTT.

This CDR3 reads CASSLSDNYGYTF. DNA for the CDR3: TGTGCCAGCAGCTTATCGGATAACTATGGCTACACCTTC. This chain uses TRBV5-5 with TRBJ1-2; no firm D call. With 2 bases removed from V and 1 base from J, the gap between germline ends came to 6 bases. Looked up from germline, CDR1 is SGHKS and CDR2 is YYEKEE (reference sequence). The CDR3 covers 13 residues. Variable domain in full (rest from reference TRBV5-5 and TRBJ1-2): DAGVTQSPTHLIKTRGQQVTLRCSPISGHKSVSWYQQVLGQGPQFIFQYYEKEERGRGNFPDRFSARQFPNYSSELNVNALLLGDSALYLCASSLSDNYGYTFGSGTRLTVV.

The rearrangement links TRBV5-1 to TRBJ1-2, with unresolved D. The CDR3 loop spans 14 amino acids. Germline V CDR1 and CDR2: SGHRS, YFSETQ. The V and J ends lost 2 bases and 8 bases respectively, with 16 bases between them. The CDR3 DNA is TGCGCCAGCAGCTTTAATTCAGCCACCATCGGCTACACCTTC. Residues: CASSFNSATIGYTF.

V usage is TRBV6-1 and J usage is TRBJ2-1; 9 bases align to TRBD1. The V gene end was trimmed by 4 bases and the J gene end by 6 bases; junction bases not matched to a gene: 7. Germline V gene data show CDR1 as MNHNS and CDR2 as SASEGT. The CDR3 spans 15 residues. CDR3 nucleotides: TGTGCCAGCAGTGTGCCGGGACAGGGACTCAATGAGCAGTTCTTC. The encoded protein is CASSVPGQGLNEQFF.

In its sample, this clone was seen a few times. An end of the junction differs from the germline gene, which may be a read error. J is TRBJ1-1 and V is TRBV7-8; D is possibly TRBD1 (5 bases). The CDR3 is made up of 14 amino acids. Germline assignment: CDR1 SGHVS and CDR2 FQNEAQ. The CDR3, as DNA: TGTGCCAGCAGCTTGGGGGTGGGTAACACTGAATCTTTCTTT. Amino acids: CASSLGVGNTESFF.

This chain connects TRBV7-9 to TRBJ1-6; 7 bases map to TRBD1. V was pared by 3 bases and J by 7 bases, with 9 bases of the junction left unmatched. The CDR3 totals 16 residues. Per germline, CDR1 SEHNR and CDR2 FQNEAQ (reference sequence). The CDR3 reads CASSFSGTAINSPLHF. The CDR3 DNA reads TGTGCCAGCAGCTTCTCCGGGACAGCCATCAATTCACCCCTCCACTTT.

This clone appeared once. This chain links TRBV5-6 with TRBJ2-3; weak D call: TRBD1 (6 bases). Per the germline V gene, CDR1 is SGHDT and CDR2 is YYEEEE. V lost 2 bases and J 5 bases, leaving 9 bases between the germline ends. The CDR3 is 13 amino acids. In nucleotides, the CDR3 is TGTGCCAGCAGCTTCACAGGGAGAGATACGCAGTATTTT. This gives the protein CASSFTGRDTQYF.

The gene calls are TRBV5-1 and TRBJ1-4, with D possibly matching TRBD1 (5 bases). The V end lost 6 bases, the J end lost 8 bases, and 20 bases lay between the germline ends. This CDR3 region has 15 residues. Germline V lookup: CDR1 SGHRS, CDR2 YFSETQ. The CDR3 sequence: CASTRGNSPMEKLFF. Here the CDR3 DNA reads TGCGCCAGCACCCGGGGGAATAGTCCTATGGAAAAACTGTTTTTT.

The V call is TRBV13, the J call TRBJ2-3, with D possibly TRBD2 on 7 matching bases. The V end lost 5 bases, the J end lost 4 bases, and 19 bases lay between the germline ends. In germline, CDR1 is PRHDT, CDR2 FYEKMQ (reference sequence). The CDR3 is made up of 16 amino acids. CDR3 nucleotide sequence: TGTGCCAGCAGCCCAAGGGTAGGGGGGGTTGCAGATACGCAGTATTTT. It encodes CASSPRVGGVADTQYF.

This rearrangement joins TRBV7-7 to TRBJ2-1; 8 nucleotides match TRBD1. V dropped 5 bases and J dropped 8; count of bases not matched to a gene: 5. The CDR3 has 13 residues. Germline lookup yields CDR1 SSHAT and CDR2 FNYEAQ (reference sequence). DNA of the CDR3: TGTGCCAGCAGCGACGGACAGGGCGATGAGCAGTTCTTC. Amino acids: CASSDGQGDEQFF.

The chain joins TRBV4-1 to TRBJ2-6; 7 bases line up with TRBD1. V dropped 2 bases and J dropped 0; count of bases not matched to a gene: 4. Per the germline V gene, CDR1 is MGHRA and CDR2 is YSYEKL. This CDR3 comprises 17 residues. The CDR3 reads CASSQINRGSGANVLTF. The CDR3 bases are TGCGCCAGCAGCCAAATCAACAGGGGCTCTGGGGCCAACGTCCTGACTTTC.

V usage is TRBV30 and J usage is TRBJ2-1, with D tentatively TRBD1 or TRBD2 (5 bases each). Trimming removed 0 bases from V and 0 bases from J, with 15 bases in between. The CDR3 has 17 amino acids. From germline, CDR1 is GTSNPN and CDR2 SVGIG (reference sequence). CDR3: CAWSVSGTFVSYNEQFF. CDR3 coding DNA: TGTGCCTGGAGTGTTTCCGGGACGTTCGTCTCCTACAATGAGCAGTTCTTC.

V usage is TRBV5-1 and J usage is TRBJ2-2; D is uncertain. Trimming removed 0 bases at V and 4 bases at J, with 7 bases between. Germline V gene data show CDR1 as SGHRS and CDR2 as YFSETQ. This CDR3 is built from 14 residues. CDR3 amino acids: CASSLEKATGELFF. CDR3 sequence (DNA): TGCGCCAGCAGCTTGGAAAAGGCCACCGGGGAGCTGTTTTTT.

This chain uses TRBV6-5 with TRBJ2-3; the match to TRBD2 covers 10 bases. This CDR3 is built from 15 residues. Per the germline V gene, CDR1 is MNHEY and CDR2 is SVGAGI. V gave up 6 bases and J gave up 2 bases; unmatched junction bases: 5. The CDR3 DNA reads as TGTGCCAGCAGATCTAGCGGGAGAACCACAGATACGCAGTATTTT. Translation: CASRSSGRTTDTQYF.

This chain uses TRBV28 with TRBJ2-2; D gene ambiguous. The CDR3 covers 15 residues. V gave up 8 bases and J gave up 8 bases, with 21 bases separating them. Per the germline V gene, CDR1 is MDHEN and CDR2 is SYDVKM. The CDR3 spells CASGTGRRTSGELFF. The CDR3 DNA reads TGTGCCAGCGGTACGGGCAGAAGGACGTCGGGGGAGCTGTTTTTT.

V is TRBV5-8 and J is TRBJ2-2, with unresolved D. The CDR3 totals 13 residues. Trimming pared 1 base from V and 3 bases from J, leaving 4 bases between. The V gene's germline CDR1 is SGHTS and CDR2 YDEGEE. In DNA, the CDR3 is TGTGCCAGCAGCTTGCGGTACACCGGGGAGCTGTTTTTT. Amino acids: CASSLRYTGELFF.

J is TRBJ1-1 and V is TRBV5-1; possibly TRBD1 for D (6 bases). The CDR3 consists of 13 residues. The germline V and J ends were trimmed by 2 bases and 3 bases, with 8 bases remaining between them. CDR1 and CDR2 from the germline V gene are SGHRS and YFSETQ. The CDR3 region has the DNA TGCGCCAGCAGCTTCACAGGGTACACTGAAGCTTTCTTT. Amino acids: CASSFTGYTEAFF. Variable domain in full (rest from reference TRBV5-1 and TRBJ1-1): KAGVTQTPRYLIKTRGQQVTLSCSPISGHRSVSWYQQTPGQGLQFLFEYFSETQRNKGNFPGRFSGRQFSNSRSEMNVSTLELGDSALYLCASSFTGYTEAFFGQGTRLTVV.

Only one count was recorded for this clone. The genes are TRBV30 and TRBJ1-4; 8 bases line up with TRBD1. The CDR3 contains 13 residues. V lost 7 bases and J lost 8; bases outside the gene matches: 9. From germline, CDR1 is GTSNPN and CDR2 SVGIG (reference sequence). The CDR3 DNA is TGTGCCTTACCGGACAGGGTAAAGGAAAAACTGTTTTTT. Amino acids: CALPDRVKEKLFF.